The next 28 T cell receptor beta chains were all read from a single sample in a study of T cell repertoires in cytomegalovirus infection. MiXCR, applied by TCRdb to the reads, yields one record per CDR3 protein. The sample consists of 600,000 to 800,000 distinct CDR3 sequences, 20% to 30% of them appearing once. What was sequenced was CD8+ T cells from PBMCs. The receptor set was obtained from a human donor in good health (CMV status not recorded). Some clones in this sample may be carry-over from other donors' samples.

Comment on this clonotype: Just one base apart from a much larger clone, this may be a read error. V gene TRBV7-8 combines with J gene TRBJ2-3, with D possibly matching TRBD2 (5 bases). Per the germline V gene, CDR1 is SGHVS and CDR2 is FQNEAQ. CDR3 length: 15 amino acids. As DNA, the CDR3 is TGTGCCTGCAGCCCTCTAGGGCGGGGCACAGATACGCAGTATTTT. This codes for CACSPLGRGTDTQYF.

Notes on this clonotype: This may be a read error: a much more frequent sequence differs by one nucleotide. The CDR3 nucleotides read TGTGCCAACAGTTTCCGGACAGGGGACTCCTACGAGCAGTACTTC. This translates into CANSFRTGDSYEQYF. V is TRBV12-3 or TRBV12-4 and J is TRBJ2-7; 9 nucleotides match TRBD1. The CDR3 runs 15 residues.

This clonotype appeared once. The V gene is TRBV29-1, the J gene TRBJ1-2; D is perhaps TRBD1 (5 bases). This CDR3 spans 14 amino acids. The ends were cut back, 5 bases at V and 6 bases at J, with 19 bases in the middle. CDR1 is SQVTM and CDR2 is ANQGSEA in the germline V gene. The CDR3 DNA reads TGCAGCGTTAAAAGCGGGGCCCAGTTGGATGGCTACACCTTC. Encoded protein: CSVKSGAQLDGYTF. The entire variable domain, with the rest obtained from reference TRBV29-1 and TRBJ1-2, is as follows: SAVISQKPSRDICQRGTSLTIQCQVDSQVTMMFWYRQQPGQSLTLIATANQGSEATYESGFVIDKFPISRPNLTFSTLTVSNMSPEDSSIYLCSVKSGAQLDGYTFGSGTRLTVV.

The CDR3 loop is CAISEPSAWPADTQYF. CDR3 coding DNA: TGTGCCATCAGTGAGCCCTCCGCCTGGCCTGCAGATACGCAGTATTTT. This chain links TRBV10-3 with TRBJ2-3; no clear D. Germline-derived CDR1 and CDR2 are ENHRY and SYGVKD. The CDR3 loop spans 16 amino acids. V dropped 2 bases and J dropped 4 bases, with 16 bases sitting between them.

The genes are TRBV2 and TRBJ2-1; no definite D call. This CDR3 is built from 14 residues. V was pared by 8 bases and J by 15 bases, with 26 bases between. Germline CDR1 and CDR2: SNHLY and FYNNEI. CDR3 amino acids: CASAPSPSIILSFF. The CDR3 DNA reads TGTGCCAGCGCCCCTTCCCCCAGTATCATCTTATCGTTCTTC.

V is TRBV15 and J is TRBJ1-2; D gene uncertain. This CDR3 comprises 14 residues. CDR1 and CDR2 (germline): LNHNV, YYDKDF (reference sequence). Deletions cut 0 bases from V and 8 bases from J, with 13 bases between. The CDR3 is CATSREWAGGGYTF. For the CDR3, the DNA is TGTGCCACCAGCAGAGAGTGGGCAGGAGGCGGCTACACCTTC.

The rearrangement joins TRBV13 to TRBJ2-5, with D possibly being TRBD2 (6 bases). The length of the CDR3 is 13 residues. Germline CDR1 and CDR2: PRHDT and FYEKMQ (reference sequence). The germline V and J ends were trimmed by 3 bases and 5 bases, with 10 bases remaining between them. The chain's CDR3 is CASSFWGEETQYF. DNA of the CDR3: TGTGCCAGCAGCTTCTGGGGGGAGGAGACCCAGTACTTC.

Of note for this clonotype: Just one base apart from a much larger clone, this may be a read error. The V gene is TRBV12-3 or TRBV12-4, the J gene TRBJ2-3; 7 nucleotides align to TRBD2. Germline trimming cut 5 bases from V and 2 bases from J; bases unmatched to any gene: 10. This CDR3 spans 16 amino acids. The CDR3 loop reads CASSPGLVGITDTQYF. The CDR3 nucleotides are TGTGCCAGCAGTCCCGGACTAGTGGGGATCACAGATACGCAGTATTTT.

A few counts support this clonotype. The chain uses TRBV19 and TRBJ2-1; possibly TRBD1 or TRBD2 for D (6 bases each). V lost 1 base, J lost 8 bases, and 12 bases lay in between. Germline assignment: CDR1 LNHDA and CDR2 SQIVND (reference sequence). The CDR3 has 14 residues. CDR3: CASSIGSGDYEQFF. CDR3 in DNA: TGTGCCAGTAGTATAGGATCAGGGGACTATGAGCAGTTCTTC.

This clonotype was observed a few times. The V and J genes are TRBV6-5 and TRBJ1-5; D is unresolved. This CDR3 comprises 15 residues. Trimming pared 0 bases from V and 1 base from J, leaving 7 bases between. Per the germline V gene, CDR1 is MNHEY and CDR2 is SVGAGI. The chain's CDR3 is CASSYSIGSNQPQHF. As DNA, the CDR3 is TGTGCCAGCAGTTACTCGATAGGGAGCAATCAGCCCCAGCATTTT.

This clonotype was counted many times. This chain joins TRBV7-2 and TRBJ2-4, with 7 bases matching TRBD2. V was clipped by 6 bases and J by 10 bases; unmatched bases: 9. Looked up from germline, CDR1 is SGHTA and CDR2 is FQGNSA. The CDR3 has 13 amino acids. CDR3 in DNA: TGTGCCAGCAGACGTTATGGGGGGGGGATTCAGTACTTC. This translates into CASRRYGGGIQYF.

The rearrangement links TRBV28 to TRBJ2-7; maybe TRBD2 (6 bases). Between the trimmed V and J ends, which lost 3 bases and 6 bases, there was a span of 15 bases. Germline V CDR1 and CDR2: MDHEN, SYDVKM. CDR3 length: 14 amino acids. The CDR3 sequence is CASSFRGRLSEQYV. For the CDR3, the DNA is TGTGCCAGCAGTTTCCGGGGGAGGTTGAGCGAGCAGTACGTC.

V usage is TRBV28 and J usage is TRBJ1-3; 8 positions agree with TRBD1. CDR1 is MDHEN and CDR2 is SYDVKM in the germline V gene. Trimming cost V 8 bases and J 1 base; bases outside gene matches: 10. The CDR3 runs 16 residues. The CDR3 loop reads CASSDRGIMSGNTIYF. CDR3 nucleotide sequence: TGTGCCAGCTCTGACAGGGGAATTATGTCTGGAAACACCATATATTTT.

This chain joins TRBV5-6 and TRBJ2-3, with a possible D match to TRBD2 (6 bases). CDR3 length: 14 residues. Germline-derived CDR1 and CDR2 are SGHDT and YYEEEE. Trimming removed 6 bases at V and 2 bases at J, with 13 bases between. DNA of the CDR3: TGTGCCAGCACAACTAGCTTCAACACAGATACGCAGTATTTT. Translated, it gives CASTTSFNTDTQYF.

On this clonotype itself: Being one base from a much bigger clone, this may be a read error. The chain recombines TRBV7-1 with TRBJ1-1; no clear D gene. TRBV7-1 is an ORF; its function is uncertain. This CDR3 spans 17 amino acids. V was shortened by 8 bases and J by 4 bases, with 26 bases between the two germline ends. The CDR3 spells CASANHREGLMSTEAFF. The CDR3 coding sequence is TGTGCCAGCGCGAACCACCGAGAAGGGCTCATGAGCACTGAAGCTTTCTTT.

This clonotype was seen a handful of times. CDR3 DNA sequence: TGTGCCAGCAGCATGGGCAGTGAAGCTTTCTTT. It encodes CASSMGSEAFF. The genes are TRBV6-2 or TRBV6-3 and TRBJ1-1; no clear D gene. The germline gives CDR1 MNHEY, CDR2 SVGEGT. Trimming left V 6 bases short and J 7 bases short, with 9 bases between. The CDR3 runs to 11 residues.

The J gene is TRBJ1-1, the V gene TRBV6-6; D possibly corresponds to TRBD1 (5 bases). The length of the CDR3 is 16 residues. Trimming stripped 0 bases from V and 1 base from J, with 12 bases between. CDR1 MNHNY and CDR2 SVGAGI come from the germline V gene (reference sequence). This chain's CDR3 is CASSYSFETANTEAFF. CDR3 nucleotide sequence: TGTGCCAGCAGTTACTCGTTTGAGACAGCGAACACTGAAGCTTTCTTT.

The gene calls are TRBV2 and TRBJ2-4, with 8 bases lining up with TRBD1. The CDR3 is 16 amino acids. Trimming at V came to 6 bases and at J to 2 bases, leaving 9 bases not matched to a gene. CDR1 is SNHLY, CDR2 FYNNEI, per germline. The CDR3 bases are TGTGCCAGCAGCCAAACTAGACAGGGGCCCAAAAACATTCAGTACTTC. This encodes CASSQTRQGPKNIQYF.

As for this clonotype: Being one base from a much bigger clone, this may be a read error. The V gene is TRBV6-2 or TRBV6-3, the J gene TRBJ2-1; 7 nucleotides match TRBD2. The CDR3 spans 19 residues. The germline V gene has CDR1 MNHEY and CDR2 SVGEGT. The CDR3 coding sequence is TGTACCAGCAGTTACGGGGCTAGCGGAACCCAGAGCTCCTACAATGAGCAGTTCTTC. Translating gives CTSSYGASGTQSSYNEQFF.

This clonotype has a count of ten or more. This sequence joins TRBV7-2 and TRBJ2-3; 9 nucleotides agree with TRBD1. Germline CDR1 SGHTA, CDR2 FQGNSA. The CDR3 loop spans 17 amino acids. The J segment lost 2 bases and the V segment lost 1 base, leaving 7 bases of the junction unmatched. DNA of the CDR3: TGTGCCAGCAGCTTAGGACGCGGGACAGGGTTCACAGATACGCAGTATTTT. Translated: CASSLGRGTGFTDTQYF.

The J gene is TRBJ2-3, the V gene TRBV9; the D gene is possibly TRBD2 (6 bases). The CDR3 spans 18 residues. V was clipped by 4 bases and J by 2 bases, with 23 bases between them. The germline V gene has CDR1 SGDLS and CDR2 YYNGEE. CDR3 sequence (DNA): TGTGCCAGCAGCCAAATCCATATAGCGGAGGCCTCCACAGATACGCAGTATTTT. This gives the protein CASSQIHIAEASTDTQYF.

A word on this clonotype: This is likely a read error, given that the CDR3 carries no conserved phenylalanine or tryptophan at its end. The genes are TRBV20-1 and TRBJ1-2; D unresolved. Trimming pared 5 bases from V and 6 bases from J, leaving 16 bases between. This CDR3 region has 13 residues. CDR1 is DFQATT, CDR2 SNEGSKA, per germline (reference sequence). The CDR3 protein is CSAWNRSSHGYTL. The CDR3 nucleotides read TGCAGTGCTTGGAACAGATCTAGCCATGGCTACACCCTC.

The chain uses TRBV4-1 and TRBJ1-2; D is unclear. The V end lost 1 base, the J end lost 2 bases, and 11 bases lay between the germline ends. This CDR3 comprises 15 residues. The germline V gene has CDR1 MGHRA and CDR2 YSYEKL. CDR3 nucleotides: TGCGCCAGCAGCCAAGGCCCAGGAACGAACTATGGCTACACCTTC. Translating it yields CASSQGPGTNYGYTF.

This rearrangement joins TRBV2 to TRBJ1-6; D gene ambiguous. The CDR3 runs 17 residues. The V gene's germline CDR1 is SNHLY and CDR2 FYNNEI. Trimming left V 3 bases short and J 7 bases short, with 19 bases between. The CDR3 is CASSEEYSPRSNSPLHF. CDR3 nucleotide sequence: TGTGCCAGCAGTGAGGAGTACAGCCCGCGGTCGAATTCACCCCTCCACTTT.

This chain connects TRBV7-9 to TRBJ2-4; possibly TRBD1 for D (6 bases). The germline V and J ends were trimmed by 3 bases and 5 bases, with 8 bases remaining between them. The length of the CDR3 is 13 residues. Germline CDR1 is SEHNR and CDR2 is FQNEAQ (reference sequence). The CDR3, as DNA: TGTGCCAGCAGCTTGGGACATGAAAACATTCAGTACTTC. Residues: CASSLGHENIQYF.

This rearrangement joins TRBV29-1 to TRBJ2-1, with TRBD2 matching over 10 bases. This CDR3 is built from 14 residues. With 6 bases clipped from V and 0 bases from J, the junction kept 2 bases outside the gene matches. From germline, CDR1 is SQVTM and CDR2 ANQGSEA. CDR3 sequence: CSVKRGGSYNEQFF. In DNA, the CDR3 is TGCAGCGTGAAGCGGGGGGGCTCCTACAATGAGCAGTTCTTC.

This clonotype was counted only a few times. V usage is TRBV7-9 and J usage is TRBJ1-5; D ambiguous. V gave up 0 bases and J gave up 11 bases, with 8 bases separating them. Germline V gene lookup returns CDR1 SEHNR and CDR2 FQNEAQ (reference sequence). The CDR3 totals 12 residues. The CDR3 region is CASSLADEAQHF. CDR3 DNA: TGTGCCAGCAGCTTAGCGGACGAGGCCCAGCATTTT.

This clonotype was recorded only once. This may be a read error, as it is one base from a much larger clone. The chain employs TRBV27 and TRBJ2-2; D not resolved. V was shortened by 5 bases and J by 1 base, with 11 bases between the two germline ends. The germline CDR1 and CDR2 sequences are MNHEY and SMNVEV (reference sequence). The CDR3 spans 15 residues. The CDR3 sequence: CASSTLHGNTGELFF. DNA of the CDR3: TGTGCCAGCAGTACTTTACACGGGAACACCGGGGAGCTGTTTTTT.